One sample yielded the 9 T cell receptor beta chains listed below, sequenced in a study of blood T cell repertoires in COVID-19. Sequencing was performed with immunoSEQ multiplex PCR; in TCRdb, only in-frame clones are kept and a portion is missing. Of 110,000 to 150,000 clones in the sample, roughly 80% were seen once. The specimen sequenced was peripheral blood. The receptors here all came from an older man who had recovered from COVID-19.

This clone was detected once. The V gene is TRBV29-1, the J gene TRBJ2-2; 8 nucleotides align to TRBD2. Germline trimming cut 4 bases from V and 3 bases from J; bases unmatched to any gene: 4. CDR1 is SQVTM and CDR2 is ANQGSEA in the germline V gene. CDR3 length equals 14 residues. CDR3 loop: CSVVEREYTGELFF. The DNA of the CDR3 is TGCAGCGTTGTGGAGCGGGAGTACACCGGGGAGCTGTTTTTT.

J is TRBJ1-2 and V is TRBV29-1, with D uncertain. Germline CDR1 reads SQVTM; CDR2 reads ANQGSEA. V lost 7 bases, J lost 2 bases, and 8 bases lay in between. This CDR3 has 11 residues. The CDR3 here is CSDTINYGYTF. The CDR3 nucleotides read TGCAGCGACACAATAAACTATGGCTACACCTTC.

The chain carries TRBV19 and TRBJ1-2; possibly TRBD1 for D (6 bases). V gave up 6 bases and J gave up 5 bases, with 13 bases separating them. Germline loops: CDR1 LNHDA, CDR2 SQIVND (reference sequence). This CDR3 contains 13 residues. In DNA, the CDR3 is TGTGCCAGTAGGTACAGGGTCGGGTATGGCTACACCTTC. It specifies CASRYRVGYGYTF.

The CDR3 sequence: CATETGANTEAFF. CDR3 DNA: TGTGCCACCGAGACAGGGGCTAACACTGAAGCTTTCTTT. The chain has TRBV19 and TRBJ1-1; 8 nucleotides line up with TRBD1. Germline V gene data show CDR1 as LNHDA and CDR2 as SQIVND (reference sequence). This CDR3 has 13 residues. The ends lost 10 bases at V and 2 bases at J; junction bases unmatched: 6.

The chain links TRBV9 to TRBJ2-1; D uncertain. The CDR3 length is 15 residues. The ends were cut back, 2 bases at V and 0 bases at J, with 9 bases in the middle. Germline V gene lookup returns CDR1 SGDLS and CDR2 YYNGEE. CDR3 amino acids: CASSVTGLSYNEQFF. In nucleotides, the CDR3 is TGTGCCAGCAGCGTGACGGGTCTCTCCTACAATGAGCAGTTCTTC.

This sequence joins TRBV18 and TRBJ2-7, with TRBD1 matching 7 bases. The CDR3 covers 14 residues. After removal of 2 bases from V and 4 bases from J, the junction contained 5 bases not matched to a gene. Germline CDR1 and CDR2: KGHSH and LQKENI. The CDR3 loop reads CASSPRDRKYEQYF. CDR3 in DNA: TGTGCCAGCTCACCAAGGGACAGAAAATACGAGCAGTACTTC.

J is TRBJ2-2 and V is TRBV9; TRBD2 agrees at 8 bases. Trimming at V came to 3 bases and at J to 4 bases, leaving 8 bases not matched to a gene. In germline, CDR1 is SGDLS, CDR2 YYNGEE. The CDR3 is made up of 16 amino acids. The DNA for the CDR3 is TGTGCCAGCAGCGGAAGCGGGAGTTATGGCACCGGGGAGCTGTTTTTT. It codes for CASSGSGSYGTGELFF.

The rearrangement uses TRBV21-1 and TRBJ1-1; the D call of TRBD1 is as the table states it, not checked on the DNA. TRBV21-1 is listed as a pseudogene. The CDR3 has 16 amino acids. The CDR3 DNA reads TGTGCCAGCCCTAGACAGGGATCAAGGGTGAACACTGAAGCTTTCTTT. Protein sequence: CASPRQGSRVNTEAFF.

The V call is TRBV18, the J call TRBJ2-7, with 7 bases that match TRBD2. This CDR3 region has 14 residues. Losses at the gene ends were 3 bases for V and 2 bases for J; bases not matched to a gene: 4. CDR1 and CDR2 (germline): KGHSH, LQKENI. Here the CDR3 reads CASSPWEGPYEQYF. The DNA of the CDR3 is TGTGCCAGCTCACCCTGGGAGGGGCCCTACGAGCAGTACTTC.